These 24 T cell receptor beta chains originate from one sample sequenced in a study of T cells in Graves' hyperthyroidism and ophthalmopathy. RNA transcripts gave rise to amplified TCR beta CDR3 regions. With the HTBI primer set, the TCR CDR3 went through a first round of RT-PCR. One entry per CDR3 protein results from TCRdb running MiXCR on the multiplex PCR reads. The data hold under 350,000 distinct CDR3 sequences, with about 21% observed a single time. The material sequenced was blood. The receptors originated from a woman aged 50 to 65 with Graves' hyperthyroidism.

The V and J genes are TRBV19 and TRBJ2-2, with 9 positions matching TRBD1. The trim removed 5 bases at V and 3 bases at J, leaving 4 bases unmatched. Germline lookup yields CDR1 LNHDA and CDR2 SQIVND (reference sequence). CDR3 length: 15 residues. The CDR3 here is CASSQQGAHTGELFF. CDR3 DNA sequence: TGTGCCAGTAGTCAACAGGGGGCGCACACCGGGGAGCTGTTTTTT.

This clonotype was counted many times. The chain recombines TRBV7-6 with TRBJ1-6, with 7 bases aligning to TRBD1. Trimming removed 0 bases from V and 9 bases from J; junction bases left unmatched: 5. Germline values: CDR1 SGHVS, CDR2 FNYEAQ. CDR3 length: 15 residues. DNA for the CDR3: TGTGCCAGCAGCTTAGCTGACAGGGTTGGTTCACCCCTCCACTTT. It codes for CASSLADRVGSPLHF.

J is TRBJ2-3 and V is TRBV6-1; D is unclear. This CDR3 region has 15 residues. The V end lost 2 bases, the J end lost 3 bases, and 12 bases lay between the germline ends. Germline CDR1 reads MNHNS; CDR2 reads SASEGT. CDR3 sequence reads: CASSENIFGTDTQYF. The CDR3 bases are TGTGCCAGCAGTGAAAACATCTTCGGGACAGATACGCAGTATTTT.

At least ten counts were recorded for this clonotype. The chain is built from TRBV20-1 and TRBJ2-7; D tentatively fits TRBD1 or TRBD2 (5 bases each). The germline V and J ends were trimmed by 3 bases and 4 bases, with 13 bases remaining between them. The CDR3 has 13 amino acids. Germline lookup yields CDR1 DFQATT and CDR2 SNEGSKA (reference sequence). The CDR3 protein is CSARGQEEYEQYF. In DNA, the CDR3 is TGCAGTGCTAGGGGGCAGGAGGAGTACGAGCAGTACTTC.

The sample holds many counts of this clonotype. V and J are TRBV3-1 and TRBJ1-1, with D uncertain. Germline-derived CDR1 and CDR2 are LGHDT and YNNKEL (reference sequence). The CDR3 sequence is 15 residues long. V was clipped by 3 bases and J by 1 base, with 12 bases between them. CDR3 protein: CASSHWSTKNTEAFF. The DNA for the CDR3 is TGTGCCAGCAGCCACTGGAGCACCAAGAACACTGAAGCTTTCTTT.

This chain uses TRBV9 with TRBJ1-3; TRBD1 agrees at 7 bases. The CDR3 runs to 17 residues. Germline loops: CDR1 SGDLS, CDR2 YYNGEE. The V segment lost 3 bases and the J segment 2 bases; nucleotides outside the gene matches: 11. The DNA for the CDR3 is TGTGCCAGCAGCGCCACTCAGAACACAGGGGCTGGAAACACCATATATTTT. This translates into CASSATQNTGAGNTIYF.

This clonotype was observed at least ten times. The chain uses TRBV28 and TRBJ2-5; 10 positions agree with TRBD1. The germline gives CDR1 MDHEN, CDR2 SYDVKM. V gave up 6 bases and J gave up 5 bases; unmatched junction bases: 12. The CDR3 has 16 amino acids. The CDR3 region has the DNA TGTGCCAGCAGAGGACAGGGGGGACGGATTTATGAGACCCAGTACTTC. The encoded protein is CASRGQGGRIYETQYF.

This sequence joins TRBV20-1 and TRBJ1-3; weak D call: TRBD1 (5 bases). CDR1 is DFQATT and CDR2 is SNEGSKA in the germline V gene (reference sequence). With 0 bases removed from V and 2 bases from J, the gap between germline ends came to 11 bases. The length of the CDR3 is 15 residues. The CDR3 nucleotides are TGCAGTGCTAGAGATCGCCGGGGGGCTGGAAACACCATATATTTT. Translating it yields CSARDRRGAGNTIYF.

This clonotype was observed many times. The chain employs TRBV5-1 and TRBJ2-1; 7 positions match TRBD1. The CDR3 spans 13 residues. V was clipped by 4 bases and J by 7 bases; unmatched bases: 5. Per germline, CDR1 SGHRS and CDR2 YFSETQ. The CDR3, as DNA: TGCGCCAGCAGCATAGGGACAGTTAATGAGCAGTTCTTC. This encodes CASSIGTVNEQFF.

The sample holds many counts of this clonotype. The chain has TRBV2 and TRBJ1-4; no reliable D call. V dropped 2 bases and J dropped 1 base, with 11 bases sitting between them. From germline, CDR1 is SNHLY and CDR2 FYNNEI. The CDR3 consists of 16 residues. The CDR3 protein is CASSERVSRTNEKLFF. CDR3 nucleotide sequence: TGTGCCAGCAGTGAAAGGGTATCGCGAACTAATGAAAAACTGTTTTTT.

The chain employs TRBV7-9 and TRBJ1-1; 8 bases fit TRBD1. CDR3 length: 13 residues. Germline V gene data show CDR1 as SEHNR and CDR2 as FQNEAQ (reference sequence). The V gene end was trimmed by 8 bases and the J gene end by 4 bases; junction bases not matched to a gene: 6. The CDR3 DNA sequence: TGTGCCAGCGGGACAGGTCGGGGCACTGAAGCTTTCTTT. This encodes CASGTGRGTEAFF.

This clonotype was recorded at least ten times. The rearrangement joins TRBV6-1 to TRBJ2-3; 7 positions match TRBD1. J gave up 2 bases and V 5 bases, and 10 bases lay outside the gene matches. CDR1 is MNHNS, CDR2 SASEGT, per germline. The CDR3 contains 16 residues. CDR3 nucleotides: TGTGCCAGCAGTCAGGCCGGGACAGCTACCACAGATACGCAGTATTTT. Its translation: CASSQAGTATTDTQYF.

V is TRBV12-3 or TRBV12-4 and J is TRBJ1-1; maybe TRBD1 (6 bases). The CDR3 totals 16 residues. The V end was cut by 5 bases, the J end by 4 bases, with 20 bases between. As DNA, the CDR3 is TGTGCCAGCAGTCGAATATCAACAGGGTTAGCCACTGAAGCTTTCTTT. This gives the protein CASSRISTGLATEAFF.

At least ten counts were recorded for this clonotype. The chain links TRBV11-2 to TRBJ2-1; unclear D gene. The CDR3 has 14 residues. The V and J ends lost 0 bases and 5 bases respectively, with 8 bases between them. CDR1 and CDR2 from the germline V gene are SGHAT and FQNNGV. The CDR3 loop is CASSLDGPHNEQFF. Here the CDR3 DNA reads TGTGCCAGCAGCTTAGATGGCCCTCACAATGAGCAGTTCTTC.

This clonotype was counted ten times or more. The genes are TRBV20-1 and TRBJ1-2; weak D call: TRBD1 (6 bases). Germline CDR1 DFQATT, CDR2 SNEGSKA (reference sequence). The CDR3 spans 15 residues. Deletions cut 6 bases from V and 6 bases from J, with 23 bases between. CDR3 residues: CSAARGGQGGHGYTF. For the CDR3, the DNA is TGCAGTGCCGCGCGGGGGGGCCAGGGTGGGCATGGCTACACCTTC.

This clonotype was observed many times. The chain employs TRBV3-1 and TRBJ1-5, with D perhaps matching TRBD1 (6 bases). Germline V CDR1 and CDR2: LGHDT, YNNKEL (reference sequence). Trimming removed 3 bases from V and 6 bases from J, with 21 bases in between. CDR3 length equals 17 residues. The CDR3 DNA is TGTGCCAGCAGCCAGGGTTTAACGCGGGGGGCCGGTCAGCCCCAGCATTTT. Translated: CASSQGLTRGAGQPQHF.

This clonotype was observed at least ten times. The CDR3 coding sequence is TGCAGTGCTAGAGATCTCCTAGGGTACAATGAGCAGTTCTTC. Amino acids: CSARDLLGYNEQFF. V usage is TRBV20-1 and J usage is TRBJ2-1, with no clear D. The CDR3 loop spans 14 amino acids. Per germline, CDR1 DFQATT and CDR2 SNEGSKA (reference sequence). Trimming cost V 0 bases and J 4 bases, with 10 bases left between them.

This clonotype has a count of ten or more. The chain combines TRBV12-3 or TRBV12-4 with TRBJ1-5, with unresolved D. The length of the CDR3 is 13 residues. Deletions cut 1 base from V and 5 bases from J, with 6 bases between. CDR3 sequence reads: CASSLDQDQPQHF. CDR3 nucleotide sequence: TGTGCCAGCAGTTTAGATCAGGATCAGCCCCAGCATTTT.

CDR3 residues: CASRQTGGFGYTF. Here the CDR3 DNA reads TGTGCCAGCAGACAGACAGGGGGCTTTGGCTACACCTTC. The chain carries TRBV5-8 and TRBJ1-2, with 10 bases matching TRBD1. There are 13 residues in the CDR3. After removal of 5 bases from V and 7 bases from J, the junction contained 5 bases not matched to a gene. Germline-derived CDR1 and CDR2 are SGHTS and YDEGEE.

This chain links TRBV28 with TRBJ1-2, with a possible D match to TRBD1 (6 bases). This CDR3 comprises 15 residues. V lost 4 bases, J lost 8 bases, and 20 bases lay in between. In germline, CDR1 is MDHEN, CDR2 SYDVKM. CDR3 protein: CASSSATGSMKGYTF. Here the CDR3 DNA reads TGTGCCAGCAGTTCTGCGACAGGATCTATGAAGGGCTACACCTTC.

At least ten counts were recorded for this clonotype. CDR3 region: CASSRAEADTQYF. CDR3 nucleotides: TGTGCCAGCAGCCGGGCGGAGGCAGATACGCAGTATTTT. This rearrangement joins TRBV7-9 to TRBJ2-3; tentatively, D is TRBD2 (5 bases). CDR1 is SEHNR and CDR2 is FQNEAQ in the germline V gene (reference sequence). There are 13 residues in the CDR3. Trimming took off 5 bases at V and 4 bases at J, with 10 bases between the two ends.

This clonotype was seen at least ten times. The chain employs TRBV28 and TRBJ2-7, with TRBD1 identical over 9 bases. The CDR3 spans 15 residues. V was clipped by 2 bases and J by 2 bases; unmatched bases: 4. Germline CDR1 is MDHEN and CDR2 is SYDVKM. The CDR3 DNA reads as TGTGCCAGCAGTTTACTGGGGACAGGGACCTACGAGCAGTACTTC. Amino acid sequence: CASSLLGTGTYEQYF.

This clonotype was seen ten or more times. The chain combines TRBV10-3 with TRBJ1-1, with D uncertain. The CDR3 loop spans 13 amino acids. With 7 bases removed from V and 7 bases from J, the gap between germline ends came to 16 bases. Germline CDR1 is ENHRY and CDR2 is SYGVKD. The DNA of the CDR3 is TGTGCCATCATAAATGGGGTGCTTAGTGAAGCTTTCTTT. Translated: CAIINGVLSEAFF.

The rearrangement links TRBV5-1 to TRBJ1-1, with 8 bases aligning to TRBD1. The CDR3 is made up of 12 amino acids. Germline lookup yields CDR1 SGHRS and CDR2 YFSETQ. V lost 4 bases and J lost 11; bases outside the gene matches: 7. The CDR3 region has the DNA TGCGCCAGCAGCCGGGGGACAGGCGAGGCTTTCTTT. This encodes CASSRGTGEAFF.